The rows below give T cell receptor beta chains drawn from one sample of a study of cytomegalovirus exposure and HLA in healthy donors. The protocol was immunoSEQ multiplex PCR, while the TCRdb copy is restricted to in-frame clones and leaves out a portion. The sample carries some 260,000 clones, less than 90% recorded once. The sample was PBMCs. The source is a man younger than 30 in good health and CMV-seropositive. Each CDR3 is given with its conserved first and last residue. The D gene is left open where the match is weak. Some rows mark clone size as missing; the rest say once, few, many or name a class of expanded clone.

NA	TRBV4-3	TRBJ1-4	TRBD1	CASSPGGEDEKLFF	TGCGCCAGCAGCCCAGGGGGCGAAGATGAAAAACTGTTTTTT
NA	TRBV30	TRBJ1-5	TRBD1	CAWSRQGSNQPQHF	TGTGCCTGGAGTAGACAGGGGAGCAATCAGCCCCAGCATTTT
NA	TRBV9	TRBJ1-1	TRBD1	CASSGTGGLNTEAFF	TGTGCCAGCAGCGGGACAGGGGGCTTGAACACTGAAGCTTTCTTT
once	TRBV6-1	TRBJ2-7	TRBD1	CASSVGTGVYEQYF	TGTGCCAGCAGTGTGGGGACAGGGGTGTACGAGCAGTACTTC
NA	TRBV6-5	TRBJ2-3	NA	CASSFARSTDTQYF	TGTGCCAGCAGTTTCGCACGTAGCACAGATACGCAGTATTTT
NA	TRBV27	TRBJ1-5	NA	CASSLKRGLNQPQHF	TGTGCCAGCAGTCTAAAAAGGGGACTCAATCAGCCCCAGCATTTT
NA	TRBV6-5	TRBJ2-1	TRBD2	CASSYSREGPQFF	TGTGCCAGCAGTTACAGCCGGGAGGGTCCCCAGTTCTTC
NA	TRBV11-2	TRBJ2-7	NA	CASRRRQESSYEQYF	TGTGCCAGCAGACGCCGACAGGAAAGCTCCTACGAGCAGTACTTC
NA	TRBV5-1	TRBJ1-1	NA	CASSLDLTEAFF	TGCGCCAGCAGCTTGGACTTAACTGAAGCTTTCTTT
NA	TRBV5-1	TRBJ1-5	NA	CASSASGGNQPQHF	TGCGCCAGCAGCGCCTCGGGGGGCAATCAGCCCCAGCATTTT
once	TRBV6-4	TRBJ2-1	TRBD2	CASSDGLAGGPYEQFF	TGTGCCAGCAGTGACGGTCTAGCGGGAGGGCCGTATGAGCAGTTCTTC
NA	TRBV28	TRBJ2-7	NA	CASSLVRPTTGMYF	TGTGCCAGCAGTTTAGTCAGGCCCACGACAGGCATGTACTTC
NA	TRBV6-4	TRBJ2-6	NA	CASSDSAGSGANVLTF	TGTGCCAGCAGTGACTCAGCGGGCTCTGGGGCCAACGTCCTGACTTTC
NA	TRBV28	TRBJ1-2	NA	CASSLRAGVVYGYTF	TGTGCCAGCAGTTTGAGGGCAGGGGTAGTGTATGGCTACACCTTC
NA	TRBV7-9	TRBJ2-1	NA	CASSSVGSYNEQFF	TGTGCCAGCAGCTCTGTTGGGAGTTACAATGAGCAGTTCTTC
NA	TRBV2	TRBJ2-7	NA	CASSSTTAGQQQYF	TGTGCCAGCAGTAGTACTACTGCCGGACAACAGCAGTACTTC
NA	TRBV5-1	TRBJ2-7	TRBD1	CASSLGQGHYEQYF	TGCGCCAGCAGCTTGGGACAGGGACACTACGAGCAGTACTTC
NA	TRBV11-1	TRBJ2-7	TRBD1	CASSTTGGRNEQYF	TGTGCCAGCAGCACAACAGGGGGCCGGAACGAGCAGTACTTC
once	TRBV7-8	TRBJ2-7	NA	CASSLGMAGNSYYEQYF	TGTGCCAGCAGCTTAGGCATGGCAGGGAATTCTTATTACGAGCAGTACTTC
once	TRBV2	TRBJ2-4	NA	CASRIGGRGVSAKNIQYF	TGTGCCAGCAGGATCGGTGGCAGGGGAGTCTCAGCCAAAAACATTCAGTACTTC
NA	TRBV6-5	TRBJ2-3	NA	CASARERGTDTQYF	TGTGCCAGCGCCAGGGAGAGGGGCACAGATACGCAGTATTTT
NA	TRBV5-1	TRBJ2-3	NA	CASSLMGVGLSDTQYF	TGCGCCAGCAGCTTGATGGGGGTGGGTTTGTCGGATACGCAGTATTTT
NA	TRBV10-3	TRBJ1-2	TRBD1	CAISDTGVEGYTF	TGTGCCATCAGTGATACAGGGGTGGAGGGCTACACCTTC
few	TRBV6-1	TRBJ2-1	NA	CASSDYRGREQFF	TGTGCCAGCAGTGATTATAGGGGAAGGGAGCAGTTCTTC
NA	TRBV10-1	TRBJ1-1	NA	CASSPELNTEAFF	TGCGCCAGCAGTCCAGAATTGAACACTGAAGCTTTCTTT
NA	TRBV27	TRBJ2-7	NA	CASSLGAGEQYF	TGTGCCAGCAGTTTAGGGGCCGGGGAGCAGTACTTC
NA	TRBV11-2	TRBJ2-2	TRBD2	CASSFREGNTGELFF	TGTGCCAGCAGCTTCCGGGAGGGGAACACCGGGGAGCTGTTTTTT
NA	TRBV19	TRBJ1-5	NA	CASRLRTGNQPQHF	TGTGCCAGTAGACTCCGGACAGGCAATCAGCCCCAGCATTTT
few	TRBV6-6	TRBJ1-2	TRBD1	CASSPGQGNYGYTF	TGTGCCAGCAGCCCGGGACAGGGGAACTATGGCTACACCTTC
NA	TRBV29-1	TRBJ2-5	TRBD1	CSVAGTGALETQYF	TGCAGCGTTGCTGGGACAGGGGCGTTAGAGACCCAGTACTTC
NA	TRBV9	TRBJ1-1	TRBD1	CASSVEGAAEAFF	TGTGCCAGCAGCGTAGAGGGGGCCGCTGAAGCTTTCTTT
NA	TRBV27	TRBJ2-2	TRBD2	CASADLAGVPTGELFF	TGTGCCAGCGCAGATTTAGCGGGAGTGCCCACCGGGGAGCTGTTTTTT
NA	TRBV6-4	TRBJ1-5	TRBD1	CASNQQGRHNQPQHF	TGTGCCAGCAACCAACAGGGGCGTCACAATCAGCCCCAGCATTTT
NA	TRBV27	TRBJ2-3	NA	CASSLARTTYTQYF	TGTGCCAGCAGTTTAGCCCGGACCACTTATACGCAGTATTTT
NA	TRBV11-2	TRBJ1-4	NA	CASSLTGEKLFF	TGTGCCAGCAGCTTGACCGGCGAAAAACTGTTTTTT
many	TRBV5-6	TRBJ1-2	NA	CASSFHRRITQGNYGYTF	TGTGCCAGCAGCTTCCATCGGAGGATAACCCAAGGGAACTATGGCTACACCTTC
NA	TRBV10-2	TRBJ2-7	TRBD2	CASSSGGRREQYF	TGCGCCAGCTCCTCGGGGGGTCGGAGGGAGCAGTACTTC
NA	TRBV20-1	TRBJ1-1	NA	CSARDATEAFF	TGCAGTGCTAGAGATGCAACTGAAGCTTTCTTT
once	TRBV5-1	TRBJ2-7	NA	CASSSGNARTREQYF	TGCGCCAGCAGTTCTGGGAATGCTCGGACCCGCGAGCAGTACTTC
NA	TRBV6-1	TRBJ1-1	NA	CASGPWTENTEAFF	TGTGCCAGCGGACCCTGGACAGAGAACACTGAAGCTTTCTTT
NA	TRBV6-1	TRBJ1-2	TRBD1	CASISGTVDGYTF	TGTGCCAGCATTTCCGGGACAGTAGATGGCTACACCTTC
NA	TRBV6-5	TRBJ1-2	NA	CASSPFQGELYGYTF	TGTGCCAGCAGTCCCTTCCAGGGCGAGCTGTATGGCTACACCTTC
NA	TRBV29-1	TRBJ2-7	TRBD2	CSVTSGSYEQYF	TGCAGCGTCACTAGCGGGAGCTACGAGCAGTACTTC
once	TRBV29-1	TRBJ2-7	NA	CSVWAGARVSYEQYF	TGCAGCGTTTGGGCAGGGGCCCGGGTTTCCTACGAGCAGTACTTC
NA	TRBV28	TRBJ1-3	TRBD1	CASSLGTGSNTIYF	TGTGCCAGCAGTTTAGGGACAGGGTCAAACACCATATATTTT
NA	TRBV6-6	TRBJ2-7	NA	CASSYFRTDTYEQYF	TGTGCCAGCAGTTACTTCCGGACTGACACCTACGAGCAGTACTTC
few	TRBV29-1	TRBJ2-1	TRBD2	CSGGTSGYNEQFF	TGCAGCGGAGGGACTAGCGGCTACAATGAGCAGTTCTTC
few	TRBV30	TRBJ2-2	NA	CAWRILRRNTGELFF	TGTGCCTGGAGAATCCTCAGGAGGAACACCGGGGAGCTGTTTTTT
few	TRBV27	TRBJ2-1	TRBD1	CASSLQGASEQFF	TGTGCCAGCAGTTTACAGGGGGCCAGTGAGCAGTTCTTC
NA	TRBV15	TRBJ1-4	NA	CATSSHSGLEKFNEKLFF	TGTGCCACCAGCAGTCATTCGGGGCTTGAGAAGTTTAATGAAAAACTGTTTTTT
NA	TRBV6-5	TRBJ2-3	NA	CASSIQGGRTDTQYF	TGTGCCAGCAGTATCCAGGGGGGTCGCACAGATACGCAGTATTTT
NA	TRBV6-5	TRBJ1-2	NA	CASRLVGGDGYTF	TGTGCCAGCAGGCTTGTGGGGGGCGATGGCTACACCTTC
NA	TRBV5-1	TRBJ2-7	NA	CASSLGWGASYEQYF	TGCGCCAGCAGCCTCGGTTGGGGGGCCTCCTACGAGCAGTACTTC
NA	TRBV2	TRBJ2-7	TRBD1	CASSLGQGAYEQYF	TGTGCCAGCAGTTTGGGACAGGGGGCTTACGAGCAGTACTTC
once	TRBV28	TRBJ2-5	TRBD1	CASRIQGAGETQYF	TGTGCCAGCAGGATACAGGGGGCCGGGGAGACCCAGTACTTC
NA	TRBV11-2	TRBJ2-1	NA	CASSLSVSSYNEQFF	TGTGCCAGCAGCTTATCGGTGAGCTCCTACAATGAGCAGTTCTTC
NA	TRBV18	TRBJ1-1	TRBD1	CASSPRQGIDTEAFF	TGTGCCAGCTCACCACGACAGGGAATAGACACTGAAGCTTTCTTT